Each of the 27 T cell receptor beta chains below was sequenced from the same sample in a study of yellow fever vaccine responses in identical twins. One entry per CDR3 protein, called by TCRdb with MiXCR from the RT-PCR reads. The repertoire includes some 11,000 distinct CDR3 sequences, under 85% of them detected once, and under 7.5% sits in the top ten. The sample in question was T cells from blood (PBMCs), unsorted or a sorted subset (not recorded which), obtained before or after yellow fever vaccination (not recorded which). These receptors came from a woman younger than 35 who received the yellow fever vaccine.

The CDR3 coding sequence is TGCAGTGCTAGAGATGTGGAGGCGGGAGGGGACTACTACGAGCAGTACTTC. Translated: CSARDVEAGGDYYEQYF. The genes are TRBV20-1 and TRBJ2-7; 9 bases align to TRBD2. The CDR3 contains 17 residues. V lost 0 bases and J lost 3; bases outside the gene matches: 12. Germline V gene data show CDR1 as DFQATT and CDR2 as SNEGSKA (reference sequence).

This clonotype came up once. J is TRBJ2-1 and V is TRBV9; no reliable D call. Germline loops: CDR1 SGDLS, CDR2 YYNGEE. The CDR3 is 15 amino acids. With 0 bases removed from V and 5 bases from J, the gap between germline ends came to 12 bases. CDR3 region: CASSVAGQRNNEQFF. DNA of the CDR3: TGTGCCAGCAGCGTAGCTGGCCAGCGAAACAATGAGCAGTTCTTC.

Here the CDR3 reads CASRSYGYTF. The CDR3 bases are TGTGCCAGCAGGTCATATGGCTACACCTTC. The gene calls are TRBV13 and TRBJ1-2; unclear D gene. The V end was cut by 6 bases, the J end by 5 bases, with 4 bases between. The CDR3 sequence is 10 residues long. Germline V gene data show CDR1 as PRHDT and CDR2 as FYEKMQ (reference sequence).

This chain links TRBV9 with TRBJ2-7; D remains ambiguous. This CDR3 spans 13 amino acids. Germline lookup yields CDR1 SGDLS and CDR2 YYNGEE. Trimming stripped 0 bases from V and 7 bases from J, with 11 bases between. The CDR3 coding sequence is TGTGCCAGCAGCGTAGGAGGAGACGTGGAGCAGTACTTC. Its translation: CASSVGGDVEQYF.

The rearrangement uses TRBV5-1 and TRBJ2-7; D is ambiguous. Per the germline V gene, CDR1 is SGHRS and CDR2 is YFSETQ. V was pared by 4 bases and J by 3 bases, with 11 bases between. CDR3 length equals 13 residues. CDR3 region: CASSLGSGYEQYV. The CDR3 DNA reads as TGCGCCAGCAGCCTCGGGTCGGGCTACGAGCAGTACGTC.

The rearrangement uses TRBV7-9 and TRBJ2-3; the match to TRBD1 covers 9 bases. Germline lookup yields CDR1 SEHNR and CDR2 FQNEAQ (reference sequence). The CDR3 runs to 14 residues. Trimming took 5 bases from V and 6 from J; bases not matched to a gene: 6. CDR3 coding DNA: TGTGCCAGCAGCACCGGACAGGGGAGGGATACGCAGTATTTT. This sequence encodes CASSTGQGRDTQYF.

This chain connects TRBV15 to TRBJ1-5; no clear D gene. Germline V gene data show CDR1 as LNHNV and CDR2 as YYDKDF (reference sequence). The CDR3 length is 14 residues. Trimming cost V 2 bases and J 4 bases, with 9 bases left between them. Written as DNA, the CDR3 is TGTGCCACCAGCAGACCGGACGGAAATCAGCCCCAGCATTTT. Encoded protein: CATSRPDGNQPQHF.

The rearrangement uses TRBV4-1 and TRBJ1-5; D is possibly TRBD1 (5 bases). This CDR3 is built from 17 residues. V gave up 8 bases and J gave up 7 bases, with 27 bases separating them. Germline values: CDR1 MGHRA, CDR2 YSYEKL. The CDR3 protein is CASSRGPLAGWGQPQHF. Written as DNA, the CDR3 is TGCGCCAGCTCCCGAGGCCCTCTGGCAGGGTGGGGACAGCCCCAGCATTTT.

This sequence joins TRBV28 and TRBJ2-1, with TRBD2 matching 7 bases. The ends lost 3 bases at V and 5 bases at J; junction bases unmatched: 7. Germline V gene sequence: CDR1 MDHEN, CDR2 SYDVKM. The CDR3 contains 15 residues. CDR3 coding DNA: TGTGCCAGCAGTTTTCGCGGGAGCAGGGACAATGAGCAGTTCTTC. This gives the protein CASSFRGSRDNEQFF.

The chain combines TRBV12-3 or TRBV12-4 with TRBJ2-7, with D uncertain. The CDR3 is made up of 14 amino acids. The V end was cut by 2 bases, the J end by 7 bases, with 15 bases between. As DNA, the CDR3 is TGTGCCAGCAGTTTAAGCTCGGCACTGTGGGAGCAGTACGTC. Amino acid sequence: CASSLSSALWEQYV.

The chain recombines TRBV7-6 with TRBJ2-7; D is perhaps TRBD1 (6 bases). Germline V gene lookup returns CDR1 SGHVS and CDR2 FNYEAQ. V was clipped by 1 base and J by 5 bases, with 12 bases between them. This CDR3 contains 14 residues. The CDR3: CASSLDAGVHEQYF. DNA for the CDR3: TGTGCCAGCAGCTTAGACGCAGGGGTGCACGAGCAGTACTTC. Full variable domain (rest looked up from reference TRBV7-6 and TRBJ2-7): GAGVSQSPRYKVTKRGQDVALRCDPISGHVSLYWYRQALGQGPEFLTYFNYEAQQDKSGLPNDRFSAERPEGSISTLTIQRTEQRDSAMYRCASSLDAGVHEQYFGPGTRLTVT.

The V and J genes are TRBV3-1 and TRBJ2-1, with TRBD1 as a possible D gene (7 bases). Trimming removed 2 bases from V and 10 bases from J, with 9 bases in between. There are 12 residues in the CDR3. Germline V gives CDR1 LGHDT, CDR2 YNNKEL (reference sequence). The CDR3 protein is CASSQSGGEQFF. Written as DNA, the CDR3 is TGTGCCAGCAGCCAATCAGGGGGGGAGCAGTTCTTC.

The chain uses TRBV12-5 and TRBJ1-2; D is possibly TRBD1 (6 bases). The germline V gene encodes CDR1 LGHNT and CDR2 FRNRAP. The CDR3 has 13 amino acids. Trimming took off 4 bases at V and 4 bases at J, with 10 bases between the two ends. The CDR3, as DNA: TGTGCTAGTGGTTCGGGACACTTCTATGGCTACACCTTC. Translating gives CASGSGHFYGYTF.

The chain uses TRBV2 and TRBJ1-1, with no clear D. This CDR3 is 14 amino acids long. V was pared by 2 bases and J by 2 bases, with 9 bases between. Per germline, CDR1 SNHLY and CDR2 FYNNEI. The CDR3 loop reads CASSEPGSNTEAFF. CDR3 nucleotides: TGTGCCAGCAGTGAACCGGGCAGTAACACTGAAGCTTTCTTT.

The chain couples TRBV2 to TRBJ2-1; no definite D call. The V end lost 8 bases, the J end lost 6 bases, and 20 bases lay between the germline ends. Germline-derived CDR1 and CDR2 are SNHLY and FYNNEI. The CDR3 totals 15 residues. CDR3 sequence reads: CASPCDPQTTNEQFF. Written as DNA, the CDR3 is TGTGCCAGCCCCTGTGACCCCCAAACTACCAATGAGCAGTTCTTC.

This CDR3 is CASSQDRGSYEQYF. In DNA, the CDR3 is TGCGCCAGCAGCCAAGATAGGGGGTCCTACGAGCAGTACTTC. V is TRBV4-1 and J is TRBJ2-7; weak D call: TRBD1 (6 bases). This CDR3 has 14 residues. In germline, CDR1 is MGHRA, CDR2 YSYEKL. V was cut by 0 bases and J by 1 base, with 7 bases left in between.

CDR3 in amino acids: CASSIGETSAVYEQYF. For the CDR3, the DNA is TGCGCCAGCAGTATCGGCGAGACTAGCGCGGTTTACGAGCAGTACTTC. The chain has TRBV5-1 and TRBJ2-7, with 8 bases identical to TRBD2. Per the germline V gene, CDR1 is SGHRS and CDR2 is YFSETQ. CDR3 length: 16 amino acids. V lost 5 bases and J lost 4; bases outside the gene matches: 14. Full variable domain (missing parts from reference TRBV5-1 and TRBJ2-7): KAGVTQTPRYLIKTRGQQVTLSCSPISGHRSVSWYQQTPGQGLQFLFEYFSETQRNKGNFPGRFSGRQFSNSRSEMNVSTLELGDSALYLCASSIGETSAVYEQYFGPGTRLTVT.

CDR3 protein: CSVETGITYEQYF. CDR3 DNA: TGCAGCGTTGAGACAGGAATTACCTACGAGCAGTACTTC. The genes are TRBV29-1 and TRBJ2-7; D perhaps matches TRBD1 (6 bases). The CDR3 is 13 amino acids. From germline, CDR1 is SQVTM and CDR2 ANQGSEA. The ends were cut back, 3 bases at V and 2 bases at J, with 11 bases in the middle.

The rearrangement links TRBV7-9 to TRBJ1-2; D is perhaps TRBD1 (5 bases). V was cut by 4 bases and J by 4 bases, with 16 bases left in between. Looked up from germline, CDR1 is SEHNR and CDR2 is FQNEAQ (reference sequence). The CDR3 contains 15 residues. The CDR3 DNA reads as TGTGCCAGCAGCTCCAGAGGGACCGCTCCCTATGGCTACACCTTC. Translated: CASSSRGTAPYGYTF.

V usage is TRBV27 and J usage is TRBJ2-5, with 10 bases fitting TRBD2. CDR1 MNHEY and CDR2 SMNVEV come from the germline V gene (reference sequence). The J segment lost 1 base and the V segment lost 10 bases, leaving 9 bases of the junction unmatched. There are 15 residues in the CDR3. The CDR3 nucleotides read TGTGCCACCCGGACTAGCGGAGCCCCCCAAGAGACCCAGTACTTC. Translated: CATRTSGAPQETQYF.

The table lists this clonotype with a count of one. The chain uses TRBV13 and TRBJ2-3; D remains ambiguous. Trimming left V 3 bases short and J 3 bases short, with 4 bases between. Germline CDR1 PRHDT, CDR2 FYEKMQ (reference sequence). This CDR3 comprises 12 residues. CDR3 protein: CASSFWTDTQYF. CDR3 bases: TGTGCCAGCAGCTTTTGGACAGATACGCAGTATTTT. Full variable domain (rest looked up from reference TRBV13 and TRBJ2-3): AAGVIQSPRHLIKEKRETATLKCYPIPRHDTVYWYQQGPGQDPQFLISFYEKMQSDKGSIPDRFSAQQFSDYHSELNMSSLELGDSALYFCASSFWTDTQYFGPGTRLTVL.

This clonotype was recorded a few times. This chain links TRBV5-1 with TRBJ1-5; 9 bases are a match to TRBD1. CDR3 length: 14 residues. Germline loops: CDR1 SGHRS, CDR2 YFSETQ. V lost 5 bases and J lost 2; bases outside the gene matches: 2. The CDR3 DNA sequence: TGCGCCAGCAGTCGGACAGGGGGCAATCAGCCCCAGCATTTT. It is translated as CASSRTGGNQPQHF.

The chain has TRBV4-1 and TRBJ1-5, with D tentatively TRBD1 (5 bases). The CDR3 is made up of 13 amino acids. V lost 1 base, J lost 9 bases, and 10 bases lay in between. Germline CDR1 is MGHRA and CDR2 is YSYEKL. The CDR3 sequence is CASSQGGEWPQHF. The CDR3 DNA is TGCGCCAGCAGCCAAGGGGGGGAGTGGCCCCAGCATTTT.

Only one count was recorded for this clonotype. The chain is built from TRBV7-8 and TRBJ2-7; 9 nucleotides line up with TRBD2. Germline V gene data show CDR1 as SGHVS and CDR2 as FQNEAQ. V lost 3 bases, J lost 3 bases, and 6 bases stayed unmatched. The CDR3 is 15 amino acids. Written as DNA, the CDR3 is TGTGCCAGCAGCTTTAGCGGGAGTAAAAGCTACGAGCAGTACTTC. Its protein is CASSFSGSKSYEQYF. The variable domain in full, with the rest retrieved from reference TRBV7-8 and TRBJ2-7, is GAGVSQSPRYKVAKRGQDVALRCDPISGHVSLFWYQQALGQGPEFLTYFQNEAQLDKSGLPSDRFFAERPEGSVSTLKIQRTQQEDSAVYLCASSFSGSKSYEQYFGPGTRLTVT.

The rearrangement uses TRBV4-1 and TRBJ1-2, with D hard to call. This CDR3 region has 14 residues. CDR1 is MGHRA and CDR2 is YSYEKL in the germline V gene. The V and J ends lost 4 bases and 1 base respectively, with 10 bases between them. In nucleotides, the CDR3 is TGCGCCAGCAGCCCGACCATATATAACTATGGCTACACCTTC. Translating gives CASSPTIYNYGYTF.

This clonotype was seen more than once but under ten times. V is TRBV7-9 and J is TRBJ2-1; 8 nucleotides match TRBD2. This CDR3 contains 14 residues. Unmatched junction bases numbered 7, after V lost 5 bases and J lost 7 bases. Germline V gene data show CDR1 as SEHNR and CDR2 as FQNEAQ (reference sequence). CDR3 in DNA: TGTGCCAGCAGCACTCGGACTAGCCAAAATGAGCAGTTCTTC. Its protein product is CASSTRTSQNEQFF.

The genes are TRBV5-1 and TRBJ2-3; D is unresolved. V was pared by 0 bases and J by 11 bases, with 10 bases between. Germline-derived CDR1 and CDR2 are SGHRS and YFSETQ. The CDR3 has 12 residues. The CDR3 protein is CASSLASVEQYF. CDR3 nucleotides: TGCGCCAGCAGCTTGGCAAGTGTCGAGCAGTATTTT.